These T cell receptor beta chains were read from a single sample in a study of blood T cell repertoires in COVID-19. The protocol was immunoSEQ multiplex PCR, while the TCRdb copy is restricted to in-frame clones and leaves out a portion. The sample records 65,000 to 70,000 clones, 75% to 85% being singletons. Sequenced input: peripheral blood. The receptors shown here come from a human donor in a cohort sampled during active COVID-19. The CDR3 runs from the conserved cysteine through the conserved F or W. A D gene is named only where the DNA matches it firmly. Only some rows state a clone size, as once, few, many or a class for expanded clones.

V gene	clone size	J gene	D gene	CDR3 protein	CDR3 DNA
TRBV6-4	-	TRBJ2-2	-	CASSDVGRGDTGELFF	TGTGCCAGCAGTGACGTCGGCAGGGGGGACACCGGGGAGCTGTTTTTT
TRBV4-2	-	TRBJ2-3	-	CASSQVSTITDTQYF	TGTGCCAGCAGCCAAGTTTCGACAATCACAGATACGCAGTATTTT
TRBV30	-	TRBJ2-7	TRBD1	CARRGQGTYLQYF	TGTGCCCGGCGGGGACAGGGGACTTACTTGCAGTACTTC
TRBV6-5	-	TRBJ1-4	TRBD1	CASRMGQVNEKLFF	TGTGCCAGCAGGATGGGACAGGTTAATGAAAAACTGTTTTTT
TRBV5-1	-	TRBJ2-3	-	CASTRAASNTDTQYF	TGCGCCAGCACGAGAGCGGCGTCCAACACAGATACGCAGTATTTT
TRBV20-1	-	TRBJ1-4	TRBD1	CSARDSDRVFF	TGCAGTGCTAGAGATTCGGACAGGGTGTTTTTT
TRBV7-6	-	TRBJ2-5	-	CASSLGGRSETQYF	TGTGCCAGCAGCTTAGGAGGTCGGTCAGAGACCCAGTACTTC
TRBV5-1	many	TRBJ2-3	TRBD2	CASSGPSGGASDTQYF	TGCGCCAGCAGCGGCCCTAGCGGGGGGGCCTCAGATACGCAGTATTTT
TRBV10-3	-	TRBJ1-6	-	CAISGQVGSPLHF	TGTGCCATCAGTGGACAGGTGGGATCACCCCTCCACTTT
TRBV5-1	-	TRBJ2-7	TRBD1	CASSEAGTGEQYF	TGCGCCAGCAGCGAAGCCGGGACAGGGGAGCAGTACTTC
TRBV28	-	TRBJ1-2	TRBD1	CASSLKVQGAYTF	TGTGCCAGCAGTCTCAAGGTACAGGGGGCCTACACCTTC
TRBV2	-	TRBJ2-1	TRBD2	CASSDPTSGYNEQFF	TGTGCCAGCAGTGACCCGACTAGCGGGTACAATGAGCAGTTCTTC
TRBV5-1	few	TRBJ1-2	TRBD1	CASSSGTAYGYTF	TGCGCCAGCAGCTCGGGGACAGCCTATGGCTACACCTTC
TRBV5-1	few	TRBJ2-1	TRBD2	CASGSSSGGYNEQFF	TGCGCCAGCGGCTCAAGTAGCGGGGGTTACAATGAGCAGTTCTTC
TRBV28	-	TRBJ2-5	TRBD2	CASSSSSGTRETQYF	TGTGCCAGCAGTTCATCTAGCGGTACGCGGGAGACCCAGTACTTC
TRBV5-1	-	TRBJ2-6	-	CASSRRDWDDSGANVLTF	TGCGCCAGCAGCCGCCGGGACTGGGACGACTCTGGGGCCAACGTCCTGACTTTC
TRBV5-6	-	TRBJ1-5	TRBD1	CASSSYWTGNQPQHF	TGTGCCAGCAGCTCGTATTGGACAGGGAATCAGCCCCAGCATTTT
TRBV7-8	-	TRBJ2-7	TRBD1	CASRTGGYEQYF	TGTGCCAGCCGAACAGGGGGCTACGAGCAGTACTTC
TRBV3-1/TRBV3-2	-	TRBJ1-5	-	CASSQDLRGPQHF	TGTGCCAGCAGCCAAGATTTAAGAGGGCCCCAGCATTTT